The 8 T cell receptor beta chains listed next were all sequenced from one sample in a study of shared clonotypes between healthy human individuals. The repertoire was sequenced with immunoSEQ multiplex PCR; TCRdb's copy has only in-frame clones and lacks some. The sample has about 1.5 million clones; approximately 98% are singletons. Sequenced sample: naive CD4+ T cells sorted from blood. Subset denoted: CD45RA+ positively selected. These TCRs come from a man aged 25 to 45 in good health.

The chain uses TRBV27 and TRBJ2-5, with TRBD2 matching 7 bases. This CDR3 is built from 15 residues. Germline trimming cut 3 bases from V and 7 bases from J; bases unmatched to any gene: 11. Per the germline V gene, CDR1 is MNHEY and CDR2 is SMNVEV (reference sequence). The CDR3 is CASSFRGEPPLTQYF. The CDR3 coding sequence is TGTGCCAGCAGTTTCCGGGGGGAACCTCCATTGACCCAGTACTTC.

V usage is TRBV5-1 and J usage is TRBJ1-1, with D perhaps matching TRBD1 (5 bases). CDR1 is SGHRS, CDR2 YFSETQ, per germline. The CDR3 length is 13 residues. V was cut by 7 bases and J by 4 bases, with 14 bases left in between. CDR3 sequence reads: CASLGTGGTEAFF. DNA for the CDR3: TGCGCCAGCCTGGGGACGGGAGGCACTGAAGCTTTCTTT.

CDR3 sequence: CASSHTPDTQYF. CDR3 bases: TGTGCCAGCAGCCACACCCCAGATACGCAGTATTTT. The chain carries TRBV7-2 and TRBJ2-3; no clear D. Germline V gene lookup returns CDR1 SGHTA and CDR2 FQGNSA. V shed 5 bases and J shed 4 bases, with 7 bases lying between them. The CDR3 covers 12 residues.

The CDR3 region has the DNA TGTGCCAGCAGTTACTCGACTATCAGTCTGAACACTGAAGCTTTCTTT. Protein: CASSYSTISLNTEAFF. The V call is TRBV6-5, the J call TRBJ1-1, with D uncertain. This CDR3 has 16 amino acids. V was cut by 0 bases and J by 0 bases, with 11 bases left in between. The germline V gene has CDR1 MNHEY and CDR2 SVGAGI.

The chain couples TRBV6-1 to TRBJ2-2, with D hard to call. Germline values: CDR1 MNHNS, CDR2 SASEGT. The CDR3 has 14 amino acids. The V end was cut by 7 bases, the J end by 4 bases, with 13 bases between. The CDR3: CASKREVGTGELFF. The CDR3 coding sequence is TGTGCCAGCAAGCGAGAGGTTGGCACCGGGGAGCTGTTTTTT.

This sequence joins TRBV2 and TRBJ2-3; D unresolved. The CDR3 is 13 amino acids. V was cut by 6 bases and J by 5 bases, with 12 bases left in between. Germline V gene lookup returns CDR1 SNHLY and CDR2 FYNNEI. In DNA form, the CDR3 reads TGTGCCAGCAGCAGACCCTGGGGAGATACGCAGTATTTT. As protein: CASSRPWGDTQYF.

The rearrangement joins TRBV2 to TRBJ2-3, with 10 bases that match TRBD1. Germline loops: CDR1 SNHLY, CDR2 FYNNEI. The CDR3 spans 16 residues. V dropped 6 bases and J dropped 1; count of bases not matched to a gene: 7. CDR3 coding DNA: TGTGCCAGCAGGAAGACAGGGGGCTTCCGCACAGATACGCAGTATTTT. Amino acid sequence: CASRKTGGFRTDTQYF.

The V gene is TRBV28, the J gene TRBJ2-7, with 9 bases aligning to TRBD2. The junction had 8 bases not matched to a gene; V was cut back by 4 bases and J by 4 bases. The CDR3 is 15 residues long. Germline V gene sequence: CDR1 MDHEN, CDR2 SYDVKM. CDR3 protein: CASSSPAGGQYEQYF. CDR3 bases: TGTGCCAGCAGTTCCCCAGCGGGAGGACAATACGAGCAGTACTTC.